The 20 T cell receptor beta chains given below trace back to one sample, sequenced in a study of tumor-infiltrating lymphocytes in primary liver carcinoma. Starting from around 500 ng of total RNA, TCR beta cDNA was produced with a primer in the constant region. Libraries of TCR beta came from three nested multiplex PCR rounds with slightly modified ARM-PCR. TRBV1-TRBV30 forward primers and a C-beta reverse primer were used in the first two PCR rounds, which each ran for nine to ten cycles. MiXCR, run by TCRdb on the multiplex PCR reads, gives a single entry per CDR3 protein. The sample lists fewer than 75,000 distinct CDR3 sequences; 55% to 75% were seen once. Starting material for RNA and DNA co-extraction consisted of 20-30 mg of unsorted bulk tissue. The specimen was liver tumor tissue from sampling region 2. Noted subset: tumor region T2, inferior pole. The receptors come from a man between 35 and 55 years old with primary liver carcinoma and hepatitis B virus infection.

This clonotype has a handful of counts. A single base separates this from a much larger clone, so it may be a read error. The chain uses TRBV5-5 and TRBJ2-1, with 9 bases aligning to TRBD1. This CDR3 is 13 amino acids long. Germline lookup yields CDR1 SGHKS and CDR2 YYEKEE (reference sequence). The CDR3 nucleotides read TGTGCCGGCAGCTTCGACAGGGGGAATGAGCAGTTCTTC. Translation: CAGSFDRGNEQFF.

Regarding this clonotype: An end of the junction does not agree with germline; a read error may underlie this. The V and J genes are TRBV6-1 and TRBJ2-3; 14 nucleotides line up with TRBD2. CDR3 length equals 19 residues. Germline V lookup: CDR1 MNHNS, CDR2 SASEGT. The CDR3 protein is CSSRGTSGSRSRSTDTQYF. CDR3 coding DNA: TGTTCCAGCAGGGGGACTAGCGGGAGCCGTAGCCGAAGCACAGATACGCAGTATTTT.

The rearrangement links TRBV24-1 to TRBJ2-1; either TRBD1 or TRBD2 may supply D (5 bases each). CDR3 length equals 17 residues. Germline V gene sequence: CDR1 KGHDR, CDR2 SFDVKD. V lost 1 base and J 9 bases, leaving 21 bases between the germline ends. The CDR3 here is CATSDLEGARGITEQFF. The CDR3 DNA reads as TGTGCCACCAGTGATTTAGAAGGGGCTAGAGGGATAACTGAGCAGTTCTTC.

On this clonotype itself: Mismatch with germline at one junction end may stem from a read error. This sequence joins TRBV10-3 and TRBJ2-5; 9 positions match TRBD1. CDR1 is ENHRY and CDR2 is SYGVKD in the germline V gene. The CDR3 loop spans 14 amino acids. The CDR3 nucleotides are TGTGCCACCAGTGACTCGACAGGGGGAGAGACCCAGTATTTC. The encoded protein is CATSDSTGGETQYF.

This clonotype was found a few times. The chain carries TRBV29-1 and TRBJ2-3; 13 bases line up with TRBD2. The CDR3 is made up of 16 amino acids. Per the germline V gene, CDR1 is SQVTM and CDR2 is ANQGSEA. The V gene end was trimmed by 3 bases and the J gene end by 3 bases; junction bases not matched to a gene: 6. CDR3 in DNA: TGCAGCGTTGACGGGACTAGCGGGGTCGGAACAGATACGCAGTATTTT. Translated: CSVDGTSGVGTDTQYF.

This clonotype was detected many times. V is TRBV6-5 and J is TRBJ1-5, with TRBD1 matching over 7 bases. This CDR3 is 13 amino acids long. Germline lookup yields CDR1 MNHEY and CDR2 SVGAGI. The ends lost 5 bases at V and 4 bases at J; junction bases unmatched: 2. Written as DNA, the CDR3 is TGTGCCAGCAGTAGGGACAGAAATCAGCCCCAGCATTTT. Translating it yields CASSRDRNQPQHF.

This clonotype was observed many times. This chain links TRBV11-3 with TRBJ1-1, with a weak D call TRBD1 (5 bases). The length of the CDR3 is 13 residues. The V end was cut by 5 bases, the J end by 0 bases, with 7 bases between. Germline V gene data show CDR1 as SGHNT and CDR2 as YENEEA. CDR3 sequence (DNA): TGTGCCAGCAGCACAGGTTTGAACACTGAAGCTTTCTTT. Amino acids: CASSTGLNTEAFF.

This clonotype was seen ten or more times. In nucleotides, the CDR3 is TGTGCCAGCAGCTCGGAGACTAGCGGGTACTACGAGCAGTACTTC. Protein product: CASSSETSGYYEQYF. The chain combines TRBV7-9 with TRBJ2-7; 10 nucleotides align to TRBD2. With 4 bases clipped from V and 3 bases from J, the junction kept 6 bases outside the gene matches. The germline CDR1 and CDR2 sequences are SEHNR and FQNEAQ (reference sequence). The CDR3 has 15 amino acids.

Remarks on this clonotype: The CDR3 end shows no conserved phenylalanine or tryptophan, and so a read error is likely. J is TRBJ1-6 and V is TRBV30, with TRBD1 identical over 9 bases. The V gene's germline CDR1 is GTSNPN and CDR2 SVGIG (reference sequence). This CDR3 is 14 amino acids long. CDR3 nucleotide sequence: TGTGCCCGGTCCACGGGACAGGGAAGTTCACACCTCCACTCT. Translating it yields CARSTGQGSSHLHS.

The chain has TRBV28 and TRBJ2-5, with 10 nucleotides matching TRBD2. The CDR3 has 17 residues. Germline loops: CDR1 MDHEN, CDR2 SYDVKM. The ends lost 6 bases at V and 5 bases at J; junction bases unmatched: 15. This chain's CDR3 is CASSFSSGLAGDETQYF. The CDR3 coding sequence is TGTGCCAGCAGCTTCTCCTCGGGGCTAGCGGGAGATGAGACCCAGTACTTC.

About this clonotype: A read error may account for a junction end that differs from germline. This chain connects TRBV11-2 to TRBJ2-5; 7 bases align to TRBD2. The CDR3 extends over 18 amino acids. Germline V gene sequence: CDR1 SGHAT, CDR2 FQNNGV. CDR3 DNA: TGTGCCAGCAGCCCTAACTCAATCCAGGATACTGGGCGGGAGACCCAATACTTC. Amino acid sequence: CASSPNSIQDTGRETQYF.

This clonotype showed up many times. V is TRBV29-1 and J is TRBJ1-1; no definite D call. Trimming cost V 1 base and J 6 bases, with 15 bases left between them. From germline, CDR1 is SQVTM and CDR2 ANQGSEA. This CDR3 has 14 residues. CDR3 residues: CSVEAEGFFPEAFF. Here the CDR3 DNA reads TGCAGCGTTGAAGCCGAAGGGTTTTTCCCTGAAGCTTTCTTT.

A word on this clonotype: A junction boundary mismatches the germline segment, possibly from a read error. V usage is TRBV6-6 and J usage is TRBJ2-7; 8 bases align to TRBD1. Germline CDR1 is MNHNY and CDR2 is SVGAGI (reference sequence). There are 15 residues in the CDR3. CDR3 bases: TGTGCCAGCAGTTACTCACAGGACAGGGCCTACAAGCAGTACTTC. This sequence encodes CASSYSQDRAYKQYF.

To note about this clonotype: One junction end disagrees with the germline gene, perhaps due to a read error. The chain couples TRBV6-5 to TRBJ1-2, with a tentative D call TRBD1 (5 bases). The CDR3 extends over 15 amino acids. Germline-derived CDR1 and CDR2 are MNHEY and SVGAGI. The CDR3 region is CVSRRGDQLEYGYTF. The CDR3 DNA reads TGTGTCAGCAGAAGGGGTGACCAGCTAGAGTATGGCTACACCTTC.

Of note for this clonotype: The junction differs from germline at one of its ends, possibly a read error. The chain carries TRBV6-6 and TRBJ2-2, with D perhaps being TRBD1 or TRBD2 (5 bases each). The CDR3 is 13 amino acids. Germline CDR1 MNHNY, CDR2 SVGAGI (reference sequence). Here the CDR3 reads CASRNRNTRELFF. Here the CDR3 DNA reads TGTGCCAGCAGAAACAGGAACACCAGGGAGCTGTTTTTC.

The chain carries TRBV29-1 and TRBJ2-3; 11 bases match TRBD1. The CDR3 spans 18 residues. CDR1 and CDR2 from the germline V gene are SQVTM and ANQGSEA. With 3 bases clipped from V and 2 bases from J, the junction kept 13 bases outside the gene matches. The CDR3 sequence: CSVEGQGVIYHPTDTQYF. DNA of the CDR3: TGCAGCGTTGAGGGACAGGGGGTGATCTACCATCCCACAGATACGCAGTATTTT.

Of note for this clonotype: Given the absence of the conserved phenylalanine or tryptophan at the CDR3 end, a read error is likely. It is unclear where the CDR3 begins or ends on the DNA, so no DNA is shown, and the CDR3 is as TCRdb lists it. This chain connects TRBV4-1 to TRBJ2-3; TRBD2, the D gene given by the table, was not confirmed from the DNA. Germline V CDR1 and CDR2: MGHRA, YSYEKL. The CDR3 spans 18 amino acids, including both terminal residues. The CDR3 sequence is CASSQTIARAGVTDTKYY.

Written as DNA, the CDR3 is TGTGCCAGCAGCTCCTTGAGTTGGCGGGACGACAATGAGCAGTTCTTC. Residues: CASSSLSWRDDNEQFF. The chain is built from TRBV7-9 and TRBJ2-1; possibly TRBD2 for D (6 bases). The CDR3 is 16 residues long. V was pared by 4 bases and J by 5 bases, with 18 bases between. CDR1 and CDR2 (germline): SEHNR, FQNEAQ (reference sequence).

With regard to this clonotype: A read error may account for a junction end that differs from germline. This chain joins TRBV4-2 and TRBJ2-3, with TRBD2 identical over 8 bases. The CDR3 spans 18 residues. CDR1 LGHNA and CDR2 YNFKEQ come from the germline V gene. The CDR3 DNA reads as TGTGCCGGCAGCCAGGTGGCGCTTCCAGCGGGAGCGACAGATACGCAGTATTTT. Protein: CAGSQVALPAGATDTQYF.

Concerning this clonotype: The junction differs from germline at one of its ends, possibly a read error. The chain links TRBV6-2 or TRBV6-3 to TRBJ2-1; the match to TRBD2 covers 10 bases. The CDR3 consists of 19 residues. Germline V gene data show CDR1 as MNHEY and CDR2 as SVGEGT. CDR3 sequence reads: CASSYPTKWTSGRYNKQFF. DNA for the CDR3: TGTGCCAGCAGTTACCCAACAAAATGGACTAGCGGTCGATACAATAAGCAGTTCTTC.